This T cell receptor (beta chain) was recovered during a study of blood T cells in healthy people across ages. As for the study in general: Capture via template switching afforded approximately one barcoded beta molecule per two T cells. General study results and limits: Possibly, changes in expanded clonotypes were confounded because donor CMV status was unknown.

Primed by a sample-barcoded 5' primer and a J-beta primer mix, a second PCR proceeded for roughly 7 to 12 cycles. A tag from a template-switch adaptor with 12 random nucleotides marked each cDNA molecule. A single record per CDR3 protein comes from TCRdb applying MiXCR to the 5' RACE reads. The sample holds over 1,200,000 distinct CDR3 sequences; around 59% are singletons and the top ten take roughly 7%. CDR1 and CDR2 from the germline V gene are ENHRY and SYGVKD. V lost 0 bases, J lost 13 bases, and 13 bases stayed unmatched. This CDR3 is 15 amino acids long. A remark on this clonotype: Its specificity is unknown.

The rearrangement uses TRBV10-3 and TRBJ1-1, with 8 bases that match TRBD1. The receptor was derived from a man aged 18 to 29 in good health. The sequencing sample was made of blood. CDR3 loop: CAISESGTGSALLFF. The CDR3 nucleotides read TGTGCCATCAGTGAGTCGGGGACAGGCTCCGCTTTGCTTTTCTTT.